This T cell receptor (beta chain) was identified during a study of CD8+CD57+ T cells in acquired aplastic anemia. Background on the study: The study obtained an average of 3.2 ug of DNA from sorted CD4+ and CD8+ cells. Notes on the study in general: Patients and controls shared roughly 28 CD8+ CDR3 sequences, which appeared highly expressed in patients and within their immunodominant clones.

The length of the CDR3 is 14 residues. V lost 4 bases to trimming and J lost 1 base, with 7 bases between them. Germline CDR1 reads ENHRY; CDR2 reads SYGVKD. An expansion of CD8+CD57+ cells by flow cytometry had been shown in patients chosen for sequencing. Among the patients, all had severe acquired aplastic anemia. The blood sampling took place in patients who had so far received no therapy. CDR3 and TCR beta VDJ profiling relied on genomic DNA as the template. TCRdb ran MiXCR on the reads and lists one entry per CDR3 protein. The sample yields under 350,000 distinct CDR3 sequences, 45% to 65% seen once. Remarks on this clonotype: Its cognate antigen is unknown.

The J gene is TRBJ2-2, the V gene TRBV10-3, with D unclear. This clonotype was obtained from a human donor with aplastic anemia. The specimen was sorted CD4+, CD8+, or CD8+CD57+ T cells (not recorded which) from PBMCs. The DNA for the CDR3 is TGTGCCATCAGTGTTGGCGTGAACACCGGGGAGCTGTTTTTT. This sequence encodes CAISVGVNTGELFF.